The clone carrying this TCR beta chain has a handful of counts. Its target is unknown. The sample originates from a study of spatial heterogeneity in lung cancer. Time point in this sample: sample taken at primary tumor resection. Whole RNA obtained from tumor, nontumor lung or frozen PBMC underwent sequencing without sorting. The cohort: about 79 early-stage, untreated non-small cell lung cancer patients. Germline V gene sequence: CDR1 SGHVS, CDR2 FQNEAQ. CDR3 length: 11 residues. Deletions cut 5 bases from V and 8 bases from J, with 8 bases between. Study findings and constraints: Blood contained ubiquitous expanded tumor TCRs more at resection than at follow-up.

Every TCR cDNA molecule carried a tag that served as a unique molecular identifier. TCRdb passed the 5' RACE reads through MiXCR, listing each CDR3 protein once. The sample lists about 52,000 distinct CDR3 sequences; 6% to 9% were seen once. The sequence derives from a female donor with early-stage non-small cell lung cancer. This specimen consisted of PBMCs, obtained at surgery. The J gene is TRBJ2-3, the V gene TRBV7-8; D not resolved. In nucleotides, the CDR3 is TGTGCCAGCAGCCCCCAGGTTACGCAGTATTTT. It specifies CASSPQVTQYF.